This TCR beta chain was identified in a study of T-cell memory formation after mild COVID-19. Findings of the study overall: Pre-infection memory already had some responding clones, implying cross-reactive memory joined.

This CDR3 has 15 residues. Trimming removed 1 base at V and 7 bases at J, with 14 bases between. Germline V gene lookup returns CDR1 MGHDK and CDR2 SYGVNS. Concerning this clonotype itself: As yet, its antigen is unknown.

MiXCR, run by TCRdb on the 5' RACE reads, gives a single entry per CDR3 protein. In the table there are about 180,000 distinct CDR3 sequences, 15% to 20% of which are singletons. Sequenced sample: PBMCs or a T cell subset sorted from them (not recorded which). The gene calls are TRBV25-1 and TRBJ2-1, with a possible D match to TRBD2 (6 bases). The clonotype was recovered from an adult woman who had mild COVID-19 (a few samples of this study predate the infection). Cell type and time point are not known. CDR3 bases: TGTGCCAGCAGTGAATCGGTCGCGGGGCGGAATGAGCAGTTCTTC. Its protein product is CASSESVAGRNEQFF.